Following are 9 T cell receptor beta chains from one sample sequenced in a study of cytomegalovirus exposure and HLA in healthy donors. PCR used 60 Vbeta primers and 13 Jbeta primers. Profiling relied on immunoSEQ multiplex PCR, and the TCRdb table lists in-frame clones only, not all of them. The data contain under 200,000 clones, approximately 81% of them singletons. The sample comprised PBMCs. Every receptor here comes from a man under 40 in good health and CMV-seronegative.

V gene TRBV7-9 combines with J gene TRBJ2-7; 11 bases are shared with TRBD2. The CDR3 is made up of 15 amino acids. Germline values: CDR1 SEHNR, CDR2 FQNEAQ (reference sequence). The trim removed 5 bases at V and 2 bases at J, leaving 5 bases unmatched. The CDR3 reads CASSPGTSGTYEQYF. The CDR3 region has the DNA TGTGCCAGCAGCCCCGGGACTAGCGGTACCTACGAGCAGTACTTC.

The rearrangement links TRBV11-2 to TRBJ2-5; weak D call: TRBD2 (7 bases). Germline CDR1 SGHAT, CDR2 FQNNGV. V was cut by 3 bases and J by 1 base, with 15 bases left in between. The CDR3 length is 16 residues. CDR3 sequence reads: CASSLLGGALQETQYF. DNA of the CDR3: TGTGCCAGCAGCTTGCTGGGGGGGGCGCTCCAAGAGACCCAGTACTTC. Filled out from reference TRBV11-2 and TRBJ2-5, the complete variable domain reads EAGVAQSPRYKIIEKRQSVAFWCNPISGHATLYWYQQILGQGPKLLIQFQNNGVVDDSQLPKDRFSAERLKGVDSTLKIQPAKLEDSAVYLCASSLLGGALQETQYFGPGTRLLVL.

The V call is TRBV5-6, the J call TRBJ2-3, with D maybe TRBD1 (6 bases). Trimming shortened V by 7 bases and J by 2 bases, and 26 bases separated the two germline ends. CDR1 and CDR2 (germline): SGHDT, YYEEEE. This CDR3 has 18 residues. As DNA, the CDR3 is TGTGCCAGCGCATTAGGGGGATGGGGGAGTCGGGACACAGATACGCAGTATTTT. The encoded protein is CASALGGWGSRDTDTQYF.

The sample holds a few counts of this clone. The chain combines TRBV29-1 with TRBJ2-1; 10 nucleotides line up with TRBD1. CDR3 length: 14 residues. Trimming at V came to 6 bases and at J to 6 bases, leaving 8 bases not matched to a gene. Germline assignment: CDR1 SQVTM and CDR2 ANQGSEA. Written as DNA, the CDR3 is TGCAGCGTGCTAGGACAGGGGGTTACCAATGAGCAGTTCTTC. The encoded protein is CSVLGQGVTNEQFF.

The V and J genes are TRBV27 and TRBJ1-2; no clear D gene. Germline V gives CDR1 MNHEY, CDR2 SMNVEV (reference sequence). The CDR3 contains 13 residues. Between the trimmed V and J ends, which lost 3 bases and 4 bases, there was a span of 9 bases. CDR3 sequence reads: CASSFGVAYGYTF. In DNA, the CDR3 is TGTGCCAGCAGTTTCGGGGTGGCCTATGGCTACACCTTC.

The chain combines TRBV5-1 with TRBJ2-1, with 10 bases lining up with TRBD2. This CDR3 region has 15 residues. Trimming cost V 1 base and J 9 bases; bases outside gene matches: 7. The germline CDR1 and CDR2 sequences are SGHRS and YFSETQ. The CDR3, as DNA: TGCGCCAGCAGCTTGTCAAGCGGGGGGGCCAGTGAGCAGTTCTTC. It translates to CASSLSSGGASEQFF.

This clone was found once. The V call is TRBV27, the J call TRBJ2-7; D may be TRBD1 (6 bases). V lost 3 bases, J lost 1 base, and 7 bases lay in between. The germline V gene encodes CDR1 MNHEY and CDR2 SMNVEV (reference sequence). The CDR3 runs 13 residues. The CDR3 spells CASSFQGSYEQYF. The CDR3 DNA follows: TGTGCCAGCAGTTTCCAGGGGTCCTACGAGCAGTACTTC.

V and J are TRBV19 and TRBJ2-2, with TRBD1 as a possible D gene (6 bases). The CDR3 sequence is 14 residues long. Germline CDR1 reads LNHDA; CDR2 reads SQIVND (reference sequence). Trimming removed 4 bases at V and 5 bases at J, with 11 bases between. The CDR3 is CASSNNRVTGELFF. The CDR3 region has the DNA TGTGCCAGTAGTAACAACAGGGTAACCGGGGAGCTGTTTTTT.

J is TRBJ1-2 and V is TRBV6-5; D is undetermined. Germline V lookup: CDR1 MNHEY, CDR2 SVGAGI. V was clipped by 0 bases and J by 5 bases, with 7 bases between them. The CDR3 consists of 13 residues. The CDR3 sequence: CASSYSEGYGYTF. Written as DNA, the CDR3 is TGTGCCAGCAGTTACTCTGAGGGATATGGCTACACCTTC.